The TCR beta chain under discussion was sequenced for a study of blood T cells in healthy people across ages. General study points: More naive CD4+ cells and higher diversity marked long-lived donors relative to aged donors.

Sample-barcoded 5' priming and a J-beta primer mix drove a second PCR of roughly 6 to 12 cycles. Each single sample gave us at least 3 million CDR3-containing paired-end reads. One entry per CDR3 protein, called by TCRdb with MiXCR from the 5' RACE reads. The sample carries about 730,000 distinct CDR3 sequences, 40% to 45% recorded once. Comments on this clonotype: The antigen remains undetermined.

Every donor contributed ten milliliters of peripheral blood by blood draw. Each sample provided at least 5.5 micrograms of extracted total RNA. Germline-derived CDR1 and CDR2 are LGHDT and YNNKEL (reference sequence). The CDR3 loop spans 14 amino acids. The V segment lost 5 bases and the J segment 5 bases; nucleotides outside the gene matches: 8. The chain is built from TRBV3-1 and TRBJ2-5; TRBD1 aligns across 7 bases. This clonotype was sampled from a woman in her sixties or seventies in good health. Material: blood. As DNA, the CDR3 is TGTGCCAGCAGCTTCGGACAGGAGAAGGAGACCCAGTACTTC. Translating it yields CASSFGQEKETQYF.